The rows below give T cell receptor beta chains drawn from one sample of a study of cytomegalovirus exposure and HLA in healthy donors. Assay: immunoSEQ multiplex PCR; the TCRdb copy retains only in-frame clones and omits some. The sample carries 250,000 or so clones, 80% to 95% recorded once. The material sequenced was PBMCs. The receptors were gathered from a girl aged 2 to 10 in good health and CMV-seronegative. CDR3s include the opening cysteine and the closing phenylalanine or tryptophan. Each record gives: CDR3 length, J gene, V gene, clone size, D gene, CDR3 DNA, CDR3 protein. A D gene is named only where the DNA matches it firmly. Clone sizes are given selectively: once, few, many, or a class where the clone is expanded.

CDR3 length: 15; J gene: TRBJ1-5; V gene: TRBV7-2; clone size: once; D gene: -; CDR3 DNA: TGTGCCAGCAGCTCGAGGGGGGGGCCGGCACAGCCCCAGCATTTT; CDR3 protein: CASSSRGGPAQPQHF
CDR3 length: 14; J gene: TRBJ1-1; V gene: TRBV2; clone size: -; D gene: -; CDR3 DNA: TGTGCCAGCAGTGAGGCCAGGGGCGGGACTGAAGCTTTCTTT; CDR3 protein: CASSEARGGTEAFF
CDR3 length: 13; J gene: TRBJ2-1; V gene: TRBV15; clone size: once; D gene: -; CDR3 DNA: TGTGCCACCAGCGGTTCAGTTTACAATGAGCAGTTCTTC; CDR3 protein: CATSGSVYNEQFF
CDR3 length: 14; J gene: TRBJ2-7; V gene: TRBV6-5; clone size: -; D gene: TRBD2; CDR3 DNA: TGTGCCAGCAGTTCAACTAGCGGGAGCTACGAGCAGTACTTC; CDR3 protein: CASSSTSGSYEQYF
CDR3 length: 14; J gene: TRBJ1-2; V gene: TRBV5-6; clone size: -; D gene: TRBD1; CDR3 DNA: TGTGCCAGCAGCCCCGCGGGACAGGGGCATGGCTACACCTTC; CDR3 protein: CASSPAGQGHGYTF
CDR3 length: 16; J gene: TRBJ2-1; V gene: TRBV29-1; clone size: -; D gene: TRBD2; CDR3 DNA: TGCAGCGTGATGAGAGGGACTAGCGGGAGTTTTGATGAGCAGTTCTTC; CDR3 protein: CSVMRGTSGSFDEQFF
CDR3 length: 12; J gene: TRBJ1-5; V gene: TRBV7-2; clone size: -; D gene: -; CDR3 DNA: TGTGCCAGCAGTCTTAATAATCAGCCCCAGCATTTT; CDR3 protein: CASSLNNQPQHF
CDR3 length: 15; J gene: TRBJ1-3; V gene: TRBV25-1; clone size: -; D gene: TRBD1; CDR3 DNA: TGTGCCAGCAGTCTTCCGGGACAGCTTGGAAACACCATATATTTT; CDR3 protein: CASSLPGQLGNTIYF
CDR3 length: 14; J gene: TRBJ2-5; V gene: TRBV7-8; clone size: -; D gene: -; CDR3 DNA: TGTGCCAGCAGCTTAGCATCCCAGAAAGAGACCCAGTACTTC; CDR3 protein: CASSLASQKETQYF
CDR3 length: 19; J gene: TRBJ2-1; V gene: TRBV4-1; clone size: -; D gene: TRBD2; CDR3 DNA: TGCGCCAGCAGCCAACCCGGACTAGCGGGAGGTTCTTCCTACAATGAGCAGTTCTTC; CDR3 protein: CASSQPGLAGGSSYNEQFF
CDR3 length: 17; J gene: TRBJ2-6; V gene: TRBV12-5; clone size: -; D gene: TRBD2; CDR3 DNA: TGTGCTAGTGGAACTAGCGGGAAAGGCGCTGGGGCCAACGTCCTGACTTTC; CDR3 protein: CASGTSGKGAGANVLTF
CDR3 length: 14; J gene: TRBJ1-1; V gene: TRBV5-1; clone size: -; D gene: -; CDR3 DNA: TGCGCCAGCAGCTTGTCCGCTATGAACACTGAAGCTTTCTTT; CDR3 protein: CASSLSAMNTEAFF
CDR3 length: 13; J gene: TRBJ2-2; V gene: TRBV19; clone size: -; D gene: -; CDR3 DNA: TGTGCCAGTATTTCCCCAGACACCGGGGAGCTGTTTTTT; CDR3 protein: CASISPDTGELFF
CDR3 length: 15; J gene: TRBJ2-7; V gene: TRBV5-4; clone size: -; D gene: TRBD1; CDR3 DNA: TGTGCCAGCAGCGGCGGGACAGGGGGCCTCTACGAGCAGTACTTC; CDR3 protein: CASSGGTGGLYEQYF
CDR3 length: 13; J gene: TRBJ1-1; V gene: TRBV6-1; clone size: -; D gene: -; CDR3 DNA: TGTGCCAGTGAGGGTCGCGTAGGCACTGAAGCTTTCTTT; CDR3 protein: CASEGRVGTEAFF
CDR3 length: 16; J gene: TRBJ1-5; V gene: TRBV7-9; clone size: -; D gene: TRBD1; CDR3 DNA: TGTGCCAGCAGCTGGGGGACAGGGGGAAGCAATCAGCCCCAGCATTTT; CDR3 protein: CASSWGTGGSNQPQHF
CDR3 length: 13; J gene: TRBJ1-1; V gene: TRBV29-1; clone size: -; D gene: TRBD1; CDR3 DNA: TGCAGCATAAACAGGGGGGTGAACACTGAAGCTTTCTTT; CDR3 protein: CSINRGVNTEAFF
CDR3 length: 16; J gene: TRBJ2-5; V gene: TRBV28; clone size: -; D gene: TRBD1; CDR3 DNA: TGTGCCAGCAGTTATACCGGGACAGGGATTGTAGAGACCCAGTACTTC; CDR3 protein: CASSYTGTGIVETQYF
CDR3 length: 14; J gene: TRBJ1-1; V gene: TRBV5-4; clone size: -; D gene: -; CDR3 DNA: TGTGCCAGCAGCCAGGGTGGGCGGAACACTGAAGCTTTCTTT; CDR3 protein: CASSQGGRNTEAFF
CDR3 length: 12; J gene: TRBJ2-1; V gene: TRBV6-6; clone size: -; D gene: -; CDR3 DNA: TGTGCCAGCACCTCACGATCAGGGGAGCAGTTCTTC; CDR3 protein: CASTSRSGEQFF
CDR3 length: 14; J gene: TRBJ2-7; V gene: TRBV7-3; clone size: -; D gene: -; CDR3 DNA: TGTGCCAGCAGCCTTTTGGGGAGCACGTACGAGCAGTACTTC; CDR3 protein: CASSLLGSTYEQYF
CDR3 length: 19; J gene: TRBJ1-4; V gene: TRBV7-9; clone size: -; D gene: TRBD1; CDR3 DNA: TGTGCCAGCAGCCCCGGGACAGGGGGCGGGCCAGCAACTAATGAAAAACTGTTTTTT; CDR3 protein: CASSPGTGGGPATNEKLFF
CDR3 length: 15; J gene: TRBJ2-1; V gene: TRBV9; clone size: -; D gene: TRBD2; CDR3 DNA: TGTGCCAGCAGCCCGGAGGCGGGGGGGCGCAATGAGCAGTTCTTC; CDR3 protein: CASSPEAGGRNEQFF
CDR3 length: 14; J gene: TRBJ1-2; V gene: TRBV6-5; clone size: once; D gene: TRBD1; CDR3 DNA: TGTGCCAGCGGGATCGGACAGGGGGCTTCTGTCTACACCTTC; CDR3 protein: CASGIGQGASVYTF
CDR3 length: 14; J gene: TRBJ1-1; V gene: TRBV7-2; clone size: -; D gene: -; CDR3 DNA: TGTGCCAGCAGCCCTCTCCTTGGGGCGACTGAAGCTTTCTTT; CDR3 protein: CASSPLLGATEAFF
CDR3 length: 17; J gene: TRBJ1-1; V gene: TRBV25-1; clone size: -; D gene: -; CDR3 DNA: TGTGCCAGCAGTGAGAGGGGGTTTGGGGGACTGAACACTGAAGCTTTCTTT; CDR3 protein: CASSERGFGGLNTEAFF
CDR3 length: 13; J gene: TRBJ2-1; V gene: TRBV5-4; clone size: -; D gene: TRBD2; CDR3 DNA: TGCTGCGTGGCGGGAGGGCCACACAATGAGCAGTTCTTC; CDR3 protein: CCVAGGPHNEQFF
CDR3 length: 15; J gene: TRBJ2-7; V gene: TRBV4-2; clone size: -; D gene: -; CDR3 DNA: TGTGCCAGCAGCCAAGATTTGGACAGTCGCTACGAGCAGTACTTC; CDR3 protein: CASSQDLDSRYEQYF
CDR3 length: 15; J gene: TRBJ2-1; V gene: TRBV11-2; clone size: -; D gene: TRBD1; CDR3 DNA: TGTGCCAGCAGCTTAGGGGACAGGGGATACAATGAGCAGTTCTTC; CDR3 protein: CASSLGDRGYNEQFF
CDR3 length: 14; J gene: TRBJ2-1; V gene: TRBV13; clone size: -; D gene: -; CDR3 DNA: TGTGCCAGCAGTACACATAGCGGCTACAATGAGCAGTTCTTC; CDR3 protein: CASSTHSGYNEQFF
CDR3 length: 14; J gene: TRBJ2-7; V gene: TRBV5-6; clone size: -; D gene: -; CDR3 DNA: TGTGCCAGCAGCTTGGCACGGGGATCCTACGAGCAGTACTTC; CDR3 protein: CASSLARGSYEQYF
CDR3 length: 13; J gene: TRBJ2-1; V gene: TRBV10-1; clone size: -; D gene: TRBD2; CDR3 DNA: TGCGCCAGCAAAGGCGGGAGTTACAATGAGCAGTTCTTC; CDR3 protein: CASKGGSYNEQFF
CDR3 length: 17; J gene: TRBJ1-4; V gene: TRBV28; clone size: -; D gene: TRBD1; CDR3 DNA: TGTGCCAGCAGTTTACTTCTGCCGGGACAGGGTTCTGAAAAACTGTTTTTT; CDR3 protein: CASSLLLPGQGSEKLFF
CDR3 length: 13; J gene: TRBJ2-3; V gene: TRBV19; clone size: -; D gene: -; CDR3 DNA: TGTGCCAGTAAGAGGGCCTCGGCAGATACGCAGTATTTT; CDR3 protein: CASKRASADTQYF
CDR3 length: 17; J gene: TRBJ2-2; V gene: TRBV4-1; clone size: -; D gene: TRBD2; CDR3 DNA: TGCGCCAGCAGCCAACGGGTTAGCGGGGGGACGGTCGGGGAGCTGTTTTTT; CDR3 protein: CASSQRVSGGTVGELFF
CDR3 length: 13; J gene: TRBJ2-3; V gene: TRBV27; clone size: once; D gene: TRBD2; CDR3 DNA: TGTGCCAGCATTATCCCTAGCGGGGGCCTGCAGTATTTT; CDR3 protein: CASIIPSGGLQYF
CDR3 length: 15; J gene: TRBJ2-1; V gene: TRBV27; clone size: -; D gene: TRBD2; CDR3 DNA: TGTGCCAGCATTTTTAGCGGGGGACCCTACAATGAGCAGTTCTTC; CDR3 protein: CASIFSGGPYNEQFF
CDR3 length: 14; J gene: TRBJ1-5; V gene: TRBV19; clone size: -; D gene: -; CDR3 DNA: TGTGCCAGTAGTAGTGGAAGTTACGGGCAGCCCCAGCATTTT; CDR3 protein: CASSSGSYGQPQHF
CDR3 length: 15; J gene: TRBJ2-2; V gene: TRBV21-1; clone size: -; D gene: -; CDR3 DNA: TGTGCCAGCAGCAAAGCCCACGAGGACACCGGGGAGCTGTTTTTT; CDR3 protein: CASSKAHEDTGELFF
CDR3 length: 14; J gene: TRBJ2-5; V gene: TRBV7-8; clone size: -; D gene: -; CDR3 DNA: TGTGCCAGCAGCTTATTTTGGCCCGGGGAGACCCAGTACTTC; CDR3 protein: CASSLFWPGETQYF
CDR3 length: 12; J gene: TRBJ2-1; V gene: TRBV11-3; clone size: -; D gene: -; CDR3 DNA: TGTGCCAGCAGCCGCCGGGTAAATGAGCAGTTCTTC; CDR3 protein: CASSRRVNEQFF
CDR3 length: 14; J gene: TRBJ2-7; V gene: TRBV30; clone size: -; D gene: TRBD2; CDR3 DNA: TGTGCCTGGAGTGTAGGCGGGGGTTCCTACGAGCAGTACTTC; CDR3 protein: CAWSVGGGSYEQYF
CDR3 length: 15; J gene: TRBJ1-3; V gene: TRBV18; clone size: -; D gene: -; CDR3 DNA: TGTGCCAGCTCACCAGGGGGCGCCTCTGGAAACACCATATATTTT; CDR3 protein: CASSPGGASGNTIYF
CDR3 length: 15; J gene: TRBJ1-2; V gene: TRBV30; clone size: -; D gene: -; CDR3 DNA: TGTGCCTGGAGTGTACTTGGGGCACCCCAATCGGGCTACACCTTC; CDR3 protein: CAWSVLGAPQSGYTF
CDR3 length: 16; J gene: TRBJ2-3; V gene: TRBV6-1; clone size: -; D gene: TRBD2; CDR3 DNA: TGTGCCAGCAGTGAAGATCAGCGGGGGGCCGGGGATACGCAGTATTTT; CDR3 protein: CASSEDQRGAGDTQYF
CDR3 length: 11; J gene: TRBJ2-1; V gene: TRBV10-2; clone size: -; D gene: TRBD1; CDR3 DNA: TGCGCCAGCAGGACAGGGTATGAGCAGTTCTTC; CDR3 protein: CASRTGYEQFF
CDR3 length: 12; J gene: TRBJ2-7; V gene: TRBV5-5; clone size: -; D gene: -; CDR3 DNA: TGTGCCAGCAGCCCAGGGACCGGGACAACAATTTTC; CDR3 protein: CASSPGTGTTIF
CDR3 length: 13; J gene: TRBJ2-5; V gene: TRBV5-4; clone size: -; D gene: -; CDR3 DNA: TGTGCCAGCAGCTTGCGGGGCCAAGAGACCCAGTACTTC; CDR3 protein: CASSLRGQETQYF
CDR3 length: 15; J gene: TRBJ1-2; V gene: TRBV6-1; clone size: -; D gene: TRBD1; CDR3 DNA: TGTGCCAGCAGTAATACCGGGACAGGGTTGGGTGGCTACACCTTC; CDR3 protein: CASSNTGTGLGGYTF
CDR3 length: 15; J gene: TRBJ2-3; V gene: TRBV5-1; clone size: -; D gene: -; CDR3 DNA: TGCGCCAGCAGCCAAGGACAGCAACGGACAGATACGCAGTATTTT; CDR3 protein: CASSQGQQRTDTQYF